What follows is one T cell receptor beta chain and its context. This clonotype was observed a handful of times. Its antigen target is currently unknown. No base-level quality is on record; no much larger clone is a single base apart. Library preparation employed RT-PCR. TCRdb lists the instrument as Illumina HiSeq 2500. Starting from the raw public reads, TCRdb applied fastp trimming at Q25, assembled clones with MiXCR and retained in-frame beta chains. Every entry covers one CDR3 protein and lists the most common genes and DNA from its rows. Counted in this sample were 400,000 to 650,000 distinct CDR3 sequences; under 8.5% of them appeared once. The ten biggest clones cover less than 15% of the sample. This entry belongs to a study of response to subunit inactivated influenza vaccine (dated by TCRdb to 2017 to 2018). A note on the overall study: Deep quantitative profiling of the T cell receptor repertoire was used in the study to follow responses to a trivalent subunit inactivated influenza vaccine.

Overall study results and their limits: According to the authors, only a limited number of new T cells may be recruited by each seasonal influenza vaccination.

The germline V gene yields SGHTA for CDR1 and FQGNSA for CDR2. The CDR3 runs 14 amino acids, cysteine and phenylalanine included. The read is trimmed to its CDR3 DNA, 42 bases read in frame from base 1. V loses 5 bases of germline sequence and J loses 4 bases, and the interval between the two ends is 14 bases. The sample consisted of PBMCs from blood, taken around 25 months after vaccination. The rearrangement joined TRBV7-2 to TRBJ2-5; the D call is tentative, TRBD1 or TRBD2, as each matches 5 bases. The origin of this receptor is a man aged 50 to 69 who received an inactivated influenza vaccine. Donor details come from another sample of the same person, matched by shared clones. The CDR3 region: CASSLGVVSETQYF. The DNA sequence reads TGTGCCAGCAGCCTGGGGGTCGTGTCAGAGACCCAGTACTTC.